This T cell receptor beta chain originates from a study of Graves' ophthalmopathy and Graves' hyperthyroidism. Of note for this clonotype: No antigen is known for it.

Amplification of TCR beta CDR3 regions used RNA transcripts. Following a first-round RT-PCR that used HTBI primers, a second-round multiplex PCR was carried out. TCRdb called the multiplex PCR reads again in MiXCR, with one record for every CDR3 protein. The profile shows under 350,000 distinct CDR3 sequences, 15% to 20% of them singletons. In germline, CDR1 is MNHEY, CDR2 SVGEGT. V was shortened by 8 bases and J by 7 bases, with 18 bases between the two germline ends. This CDR3 is 13 amino acids long. Study-level findings and limits: Discrimination between ophthalmopathy and stable hyperthyroidism by a 13-signature model showed 85% to 90% sensitivity and about 80% specificity.

Source material: peripheral blood. The receptor's source is an adult man with Graves' ophthalmopathy. The rearrangement joins TRBV6-2 or TRBV6-3 to TRBJ2-7; D possibly corresponds to TRBD2 (5 bases). CDR3: CASFGSLGMEQYF. The CDR3 bases are TGTGCCAGCTTTGGTTCCCTCGGGATGGAGCAGTACTTC.